The entry that follows covers one TCR beta chain sequence. The healthy adult donors were HIV-negative and reported no recent acute infections or vaccinations. The sample originates from a study of shared clonotypes between healthy human individuals. Trimming removed 3 bases at V and 4 bases at J, with 15 bases between. Germline CDR1 reads KGHSH; CDR2 reads LQKENI. The CDR3 sequence is 16 residues long. Measured with immunoSEQ multiplex PCR; TCRdb has only the in-frame clones, and not every one. The sample lists about 1.5 million clones, 98% occurring once. The chain joins TRBV18 to TRBJ2-2; possibly TRBD1 for D (6 bases). The sequence was obtained from a young man in good health. The material sequenced was naive CD4+ T cells sorted from blood. Noted subset: CD45RA+ positively selected. The CDR3, as DNA: TGTGCCAGCTCACCTCCAGAAACAGGGCCCACCGGGGAGCTGTTTTTT. Translating it yields CASSPPETGPTGELFF.